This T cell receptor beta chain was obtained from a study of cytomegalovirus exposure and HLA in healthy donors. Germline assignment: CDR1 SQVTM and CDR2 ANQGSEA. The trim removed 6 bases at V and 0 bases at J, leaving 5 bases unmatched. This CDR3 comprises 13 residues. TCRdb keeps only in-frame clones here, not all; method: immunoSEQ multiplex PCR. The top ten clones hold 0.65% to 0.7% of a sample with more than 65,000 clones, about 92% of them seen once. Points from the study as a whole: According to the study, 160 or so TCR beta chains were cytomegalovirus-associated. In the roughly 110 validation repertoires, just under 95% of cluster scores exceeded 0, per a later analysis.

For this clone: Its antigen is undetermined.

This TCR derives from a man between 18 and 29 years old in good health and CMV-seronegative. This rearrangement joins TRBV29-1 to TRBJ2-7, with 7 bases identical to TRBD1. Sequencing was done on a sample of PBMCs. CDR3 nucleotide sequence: TGCAGCGTCTGGACAGGACACTCCTACGAGCAGTACTTC. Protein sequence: CSVWTGHSYEQYF.